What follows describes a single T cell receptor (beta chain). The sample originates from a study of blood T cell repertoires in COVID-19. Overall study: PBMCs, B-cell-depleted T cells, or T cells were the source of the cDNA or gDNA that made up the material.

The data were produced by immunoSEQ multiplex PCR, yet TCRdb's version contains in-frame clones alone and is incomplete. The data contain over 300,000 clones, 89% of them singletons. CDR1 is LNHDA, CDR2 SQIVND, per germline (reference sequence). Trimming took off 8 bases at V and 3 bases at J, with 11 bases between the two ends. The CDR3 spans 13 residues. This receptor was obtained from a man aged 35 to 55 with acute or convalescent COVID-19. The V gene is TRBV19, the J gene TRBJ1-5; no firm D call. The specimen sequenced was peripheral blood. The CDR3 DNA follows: TGTGCCAGTGGTCGAGCCCCCAATCAGCCCCAGCATTTT. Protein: CASGRAPNQPQHF.